A few counts support the clone carrying this T cell receptor beta chain. The data derive from a study of T cells of healthy individuals. TCRdb analysed the 5' RACE reads with MiXCR anew, one entry per CDR3 protein. The table lists more than 85,000 distinct CDR3 sequences, roughly 15% of them singletons. With 4 bases removed from V and 0 bases from J, the gap between germline ends came to 22 bases. The CDR3 is 20 residues long. Germline CDR1 LGHNA, CDR2 YNFKEQ. The receptor was derived from a human donor in good health. This chain uses TRBV4-2 with TRBJ2-6; weak D call: TRBD2 (6 bases). CDR3: CASSPWGGAGGSSGANVLTF. CDR3 sequence (DNA): TGTGCCAGCAGCCCATGGGGCGGAGCGGGTGGTAGCTCTGGGGCCAACGTCCTGACTTTC.